Listed below are T cell receptor beta chains from one sample, sequenced in a study of shared clonotypes between healthy human individuals. Assay used: immunoSEQ multiplex PCR; TCRdb lists only in-frame clones, some missing. This table holds more than 850,000 clones, 78% found once. Specimen: memory CD4+ T cells from PBMCs. These receptors all come from a man between 18 and 29 years old in good health. Some clones in this sample may be carry-over from other donors' samples. CDR3s include the opening cysteine and the closing phenylalanine or tryptophan. D genes are given only for firm matches. Some rows mark clone size as missing; the rest say once, few, many or name a class of expanded clone.

d_gene: NA; j_gene: TRBJ1-4; v_gene: TRBV18; abundance: NA; CDR3nt: TGTGCCAGCTCACCATACACAGAACCTAATGAAAAACTGTTTTTT; CDR3aa: CASSPYTEPNEKLFF
d_gene: TRBD1; j_gene: TRBJ2-7; v_gene: TRBV27; abundance: NA; CDR3nt: TGTGCCAGCAGTTTATCCGACAGGGGCACGAACTACGAGCAGTACTTC; CDR3aa: CASSLSDRGTNYEQYF
d_gene: TRBD2; j_gene: TRBJ2-1; v_gene: TRBV7-2; abundance: once; CDR3nt: TGTGCCAGCAGCCTCCTTAGCGGGTACAATGAGCAGTTCTTC; CDR3aa: CASSLLSGYNEQFF
d_gene: NA; j_gene: TRBJ2-3; v_gene: TRBV2; abundance: NA; CDR3nt: TGTGCCAGCAGCCTTATCTTATCCACAGATACGCAGTATTTT; CDR3aa: CASSLILSTDTQYF
d_gene: NA; j_gene: TRBJ1-5; v_gene: TRBV11-2; abundance: NA; CDR3nt: TGTGCCAGCAGCTTAGGGCCGGGTTTAAATCAGCCCCAGCATTTT; CDR3aa: CASSLGPGLNQPQHF
d_gene: TRBD2; j_gene: TRBJ2-1; v_gene: TRBV6-1; abundance: NA; CDR3nt: TGTGCCAGCAGTGAAGTACTAGCGGGAGTGTACAATGAGCAGTTCTTC; CDR3aa: CASSEVLAGVYNEQFF
d_gene: TRBD2; j_gene: TRBJ2-5; v_gene: TRBV30; abundance: few; CDR3nt: TGTGCCTGGGACTCCGGGACTAGCAGAGAGACCCAGTACTTC; CDR3aa: CAWDSGTSRETQYF
d_gene: NA; j_gene: TRBJ1-3; v_gene: TRBV23-1; abundance: NA; CDR3nt: TGCGCCAGCAGTCCGTATGGGTTAGGTGGGTCTGGAAACACCATATATTTT; CDR3aa: CASSPYGLGGSGNTIYF
d_gene: NA; j_gene: TRBJ1-3; v_gene: TRBV7-9; abundance: few; CDR3nt: TGTGCCAGCGCCCTTGGACACCCTCCCACCCGGATCGATTTT; CDR3aa: CASALGHPPTRIDF
d_gene: NA; j_gene: TRBJ1-1; v_gene: TRBV11-2; abundance: NA; CDR3nt: TGTGCCAGCAGCTTGAGTAGTATGAACACTGAAGCTTTCTTT; CDR3aa: CASSLSSMNTEAFF
d_gene: TRBD1; j_gene: TRBJ2-7; v_gene: TRBV7-2; abundance: NA; CDR3nt: TGTGCCAGCAGCTTAAGGGGACAGCCGTACGAGCAGTACTTC; CDR3aa: CASSLRGQPYEQYF
d_gene: NA; j_gene: TRBJ2-7; v_gene: TRBV7-8; abundance: NA; CDR3nt: TGTGCCAGCAGCTTAGCTGGGGGGAAGGACGAGCAGTACTTC; CDR3aa: CASSLAGGKDEQYF
d_gene: TRBD1; j_gene: TRBJ1-6; v_gene: TRBV4-2; abundance: NA; CDR3nt: TGTGCCAGCAGCCAACAGGGGGGATTAAATTCACCCCTCCACTTT; CDR3aa: CASSQQGGLNSPLHF
d_gene: NA; j_gene: TRBJ2-4; v_gene: TRBV5-6; abundance: NA; CDR3nt: TGTGCCAGCAGCTTCCTAGGGGGAGCCAAAAACATTCAGTACTTC; CDR3aa: CASSFLGGAKNIQYF
d_gene: TRBD2; j_gene: TRBJ2-1; v_gene: TRBV30; abundance: NA; CDR3nt: TGTGCCTGGAGTACCGGGACTAGGAATCTGTTCTTC; CDR3aa: CAWSTGTRNLFF
d_gene: TRBD1; j_gene: TRBJ2-7; v_gene: TRBV19; abundance: NA; CDR3nt: TGTGCCAGTAGTACCTCCGGGACAGGGGGCCTCGAGCAGTACTTC; CDR3aa: CASSTSGTGGLEQYF
d_gene: TRBD1; j_gene: TRBJ1-5; v_gene: TRBV18; abundance: NA; CDR3nt: TGTGCCAGCTCACCACTACAGGGGAGCAATCAGCCCCAGCATTTT; CDR3aa: CASSPLQGSNQPQHF
d_gene: NA; j_gene: TRBJ2-6; v_gene: TRBV5-4; abundance: NA; CDR3nt: TGTGCCAGCAGCTTGGACAGGTCCTCTGGGGCCAACGTCCTGACTTTC; CDR3aa: CASSLDRSSGANVLTF
d_gene: NA; j_gene: TRBJ1-1; v_gene: TRBV5-4; abundance: NA; CDR3nt: TGTGCCAGCAGCTTGGACCACAACACTGAAGCTTTCTTT; CDR3aa: CASSLDHNTEAFF
d_gene: NA; j_gene: TRBJ2-1; v_gene: TRBV2; abundance: NA; CDR3nt: TGTGCCAGCAGTCTTATTGAGCAGTTCTTC; CDR3aa: CASSLIEQFF
d_gene: NA; j_gene: TRBJ1-1; v_gene: TRBV15; abundance: NA; CDR3nt: TGTGCCACCAGCAGATCACGCTTACTCACTGAAGCTTTCTTT; CDR3aa: CATSRSRLLTEAFF
d_gene: NA; j_gene: TRBJ2-7; v_gene: TRBV2; abundance: NA; CDR3nt: TGTGCCAGCAGTCCTCAGGGGAGCGAGCAGTACTTC; CDR3aa: CASSPQGSEQYF
d_gene: TRBD2; j_gene: TRBJ2-2; v_gene: TRBV2; abundance: NA; CDR3nt: TGTGCCAGCGGGACTAGCCGGACCGGGGAGCTGTTTTTT; CDR3aa: CASGTSRTGELFF
d_gene: NA; j_gene: TRBJ2-3; v_gene: TRBV5-1; abundance: NA; CDR3nt: TGCGCCAGCTGCTTCCAAGCCACAGATACGCAGTATTTT; CDR3aa: CASCFQATDTQYF
d_gene: TRBD1; j_gene: TRBJ2-7; v_gene: TRBV4-1; abundance: once; CDR3nt: TGCGCCAGCAGCCAAATCTATCGGGACAGGGGCGGCTACGAGCAGTACTTC; CDR3aa: CASSQIYRDRGGYEQYF
d_gene: NA; j_gene: TRBJ1-1; v_gene: TRBV28; abundance: few; CDR3nt: TGTGCCAGCAGTTTGTTGCCAAGTGGGAACACTGAAGCTTTCTTT; CDR3aa: CASSLLPSGNTEAFF
d_gene: NA; j_gene: TRBJ1-2; v_gene: TRBV28; abundance: NA; CDR3nt: TGTGCCAGCAGTTCGGCAGGGGCCGCTAACTATGGCTACACCTTC; CDR3aa: CASSSAGAANYGYTF
d_gene: TRBD2; j_gene: TRBJ2-5; v_gene: TRBV6-1; abundance: few; CDR3nt: TGTGCCAGCAGTGATGGACTAGCGGGCTTAGAAGAGACCCAGTACTTC; CDR3aa: CASSDGLAGLEETQYF
d_gene: NA; j_gene: TRBJ1-1; v_gene: TRBV18; abundance: NA; CDR3nt: TGTGCCAGCTCACCGAAGGAGATGGGACCGGCCACTGAAGCTTTCTTT; CDR3aa: CASSPKEMGPATEAFF